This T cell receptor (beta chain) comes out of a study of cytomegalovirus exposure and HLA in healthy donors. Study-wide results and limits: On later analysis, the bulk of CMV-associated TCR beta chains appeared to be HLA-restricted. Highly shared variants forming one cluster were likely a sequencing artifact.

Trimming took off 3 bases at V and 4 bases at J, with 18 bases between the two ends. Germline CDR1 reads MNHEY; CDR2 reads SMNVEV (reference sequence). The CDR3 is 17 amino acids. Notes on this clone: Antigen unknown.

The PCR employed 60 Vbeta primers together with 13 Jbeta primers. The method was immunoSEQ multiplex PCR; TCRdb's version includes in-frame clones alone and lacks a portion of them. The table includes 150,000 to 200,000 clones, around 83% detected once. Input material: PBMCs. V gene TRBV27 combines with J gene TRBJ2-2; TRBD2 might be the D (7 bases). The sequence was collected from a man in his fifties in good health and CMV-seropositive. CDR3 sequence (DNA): TGTGCCAGCAGTTTTGGCTGGGGGGGCAAAGGCACCGGGGAGCTGTTTTTT. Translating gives CASSFGWGGKGTGELFF.